Each of the 17 T cell receptor beta chains below was sequenced from the same sample in a study of T cells in Graves' hyperthyroidism and ophthalmopathy. From RNA transcripts, TCR beta CDR3 regions were amplified. First-round RT-PCR of the TCR CDR3 relied on the HTBI primer set. TCRdb processed the multiplex PCR reads anew with MiXCR; each CDR3 protein has one entry. The data contain about 690,000 distinct CDR3 sequences, 15% to 20% of them singletons. Sequences were obtained from blood. These receptors were obtained from a man between 45 and 60 years old with Graves' hyperthyroidism.

This clonotype was counted many times. V gene TRBV9 combines with J gene TRBJ2-7; 11 bases are a match to TRBD2. V lost 0 bases to trimming and J lost 2 bases; unmatched junction nucleotides: 4. Germline V lookup: CDR1 SGDLS, CDR2 YYNGEE. The CDR3 is 16 amino acids. CDR3 nucleotides: TGTGCCAGCAGCGTAGCGGGACTAGCGGCCCCCTACGAGCAGTACTTC. Encoded protein: CASSVAGLAAPYEQYF.

There are many counts of this clonotype. CDR3 protein: CASFNRSGTEAFF. DNA for the CDR3: TGTGCCAGCTTTAACCGTTCGGGAACTGAAGCTTTCTTT. The chain recombines TRBV2 with TRBJ1-1; no definite D call. The V and J ends lost 8 bases and 5 bases respectively, with 15 bases between them. The CDR3 loop spans 13 amino acids. Germline V gene lookup returns CDR1 SNHLY and CDR2 FYNNEI. The complete variable domain, with remaining parts taken from reference TRBV2 and TRBJ1-1, reads EPEVTQTPSHQVTQMGQEVILRCVPISNHLYFYWYRQILGQKVEFLVSFYNNEISEKSEIFDDQFSVERPDGSNFTLKIRSTKLEDSAMYFCASFNRSGTEAFFGQGTRLTVV.

Ten or more counts support this clonotype. The genes are TRBV24-1 and TRBJ2-3, with D hard to call. From germline, CDR1 is KGHDR and CDR2 SFDVKD. The V and J ends lost 3 bases and 0 bases respectively, with 6 bases between them. This CDR3 contains 14 residues. In DNA, the CDR3 is TGTGCCACCAGTGATGTGACTAGCACAGATACGCAGTATTTT. Translation gives CATSDVTSTDTQYF.

The V gene is TRBV5-1, the J gene TRBJ2-3; D ambiguous. The germline V gene has CDR1 SGHRS and CDR2 YFSETQ. CDR3 length: 16 residues. Between the trimmed V and J ends, which lost 0 bases and 3 bases, there was a span of 14 bases. The CDR3 DNA reads TGCGCCAGCAGCTTGGCTATCTGGATAGGAACAGATACGCAGTATTTT. Amino acid sequence: CASSLAIWIGTDTQYF.

This chain joins TRBV24-1 and TRBJ2-3; 10 bases fit TRBD2. V lost 5 bases, J lost 0 bases, and 13 bases stayed unmatched. Germline V gene data show CDR1 as KGHDR and CDR2 as SFDVKD. The CDR3 totals 19 residues. Here the CDR3 DNA reads TGTGCCACCAGTGCCGTGGGGCTAGCGGGAGAATGGAGCACAGATACGCAGTATTTT. Protein sequence: CATSAVGLAGEWSTDTQYF.

This clonotype was recorded a few times. One junction end does not reproduce the germline sequence, and a read error may be involved. The chain is built from TRBV6-6 and TRBJ1-2; perhaps TRBD1 as D (5 bases). Germline assignment: CDR1 MNHNY and CDR2 SVGAGI (reference sequence). This CDR3 contains 17 residues. DNA for the CDR3: TGTGCCAGCAGTTACTCGATCGATTGGCCAGGGCAAGATGGCTACATCTTC. Residues: CASSYSIDWPGQDGYIF.

The sample holds many counts of this clonotype. J is TRBJ2-3 and V is TRBV5-8, with 8 bases that match TRBD2. The CDR3 has 16 residues. Trimming took 2 bases from V and 0 from J; bases not matched to a gene: 5. Germline CDR1 SGHTS, CDR2 YDEGEE. The CDR3 is CASSFIAGTSTDTQYF. The CDR3 DNA follows: TGTGCCAGCAGCTTTATAGCGGGAACTAGCACAGATACGCAGTATTTT.

A remark on this clonotype: The junction does not match germline at one end; this may be a read error. The chain links TRBV11-3 to TRBJ2-3; tentatively, D is TRBD1 or TRBD2 (5 bases each). The CDR3 contains 15 residues. Germline V gene lookup returns CDR1 SGHNT and CDR2 YENEEA. The CDR3 sequence is CASSLSGAGTDTQDF. The CDR3 coding sequence is TGTGCCAGCAGCTTATCCGGGGCGGGTACAGATACGCAGGATTTT.

V usage is TRBV7-2 and J usage is TRBJ1-5; 10 bases line up with TRBD1. This CDR3 region has 17 residues. The V gene's germline CDR1 is SGHTA and CDR2 FQGNSA. V lost 1 base to trimming and J lost 3 bases; unmatched junction nucleotides: 6. CDR3 in amino acids: CASSLGRDRGTNQPQHF. The DNA for the CDR3 is TGTGCCAGCAGCTTAGGCCGGGACAGGGGAACCAATCAGCCCCAGCATTTT.

J is TRBJ2-7 and V is TRBV29-1; 7 nucleotides match TRBD1. The CDR3 length is 14 residues. With V trimmed by 7 bases and J by 0 bases, 9 bases remained unmatched. Germline values: CDR1 SQVTM, CDR2 ANQGSEA. The CDR3 coding sequence is TGCAGCGCTTCAGGGACAGAGCCCTCCTACGAGCAGTACTTC. This gives the protein CSASGTEPSYEQYF.

In this sample, this clonotype turned up many times. The V call is TRBV20-1, the J call TRBJ2-5; TRBD2 agrees at 13 bases. Trimming cost V 6 bases and J 4 bases; bases outside gene matches: 5. Germline assignment: CDR1 DFQATT and CDR2 SNEGSKA (reference sequence). The CDR3 loop spans 14 amino acids. The CDR3 reads CSAPGLAGRETQYF. The CDR3 coding sequence is TGCAGTGCCCCGGGACTAGCGGGACGAGAGACCCAGTACTTC.

The chain employs TRBV6-1 and TRBJ2-3; 7 bases are a match to TRBD2. The junction had 9 bases not matched to a gene; V was cut back by 6 bases and J by 6 bases. This CDR3 is 14 amino acids long. From germline, CDR1 is MNHNS and CDR2 SASEGT. CDR3 sequence reads: CASRGGGLPDTQYF. The CDR3 DNA sequence: TGTGCCAGCAGGGGCGGGGGACTCCCTGATACGCAGTATTTT.

This chain uses TRBV14 with TRBJ1-2; D might be TRBD1 (5 bases). The germline V gene has CDR1 SGHDN and CDR2 FVKESK. There are 14 residues in the CDR3. V gave up 0 bases and J gave up 8 bases, with 13 bases separating them. The CDR3 region is CASSQERMGDGYTF. Written as DNA, the CDR3 is TGTGCCAGCAGCCAAGAACGCATGGGGGACGGCTACACCTTC.

The rearrangement uses TRBV10-3 and TRBJ2-7; D might be TRBD2 (7 bases). CDR3 size: 12 residues. Germline V CDR1 and CDR2: ENHRY, SYGVKD. Trimming removed 6 bases from V and 3 bases from J, with 9 bases in between. The DNA for the CDR3 is TGTGCCATCAGCGGGGGGCACTACGAGCAGTACTTC. This sequence encodes CAISGGHYEQYF.

This clonotype was observed at least ten times. The V gene is TRBV20-1, the J gene TRBJ1-1; no firm D call. Germline V gene sequence: CDR1 DFQATT, CDR2 SNEGSKA (reference sequence). There are 10 residues in the CDR3. The CDR3 DNA reads TGCAAGACTCCTGTGCCTGAAGCTTTCTTT. Translating it yields CKTPVPEAFF.

The V gene is TRBV20-1, the J gene TRBJ2-1, with D uncertain. Per germline, CDR1 DFQATT and CDR2 SNEGSKA (reference sequence). Trimming shortened V by 0 bases and J by 8 bases, and 11 bases separated the two germline ends. The CDR3 contains 13 residues. In nucleotides, the CDR3 is TGCAGTGCTAGAGATCGGAGACCGGATGAGCAGTTCTTC. It specifies CSARDRRPDEQFF.

In its sample, this clonotype was seen many times. The V gene is TRBV12-3 or TRBV12-4, the J gene TRBJ1-1; D perhaps matches TRBD1 (5 bases). The V gene lost 5 bases and the J gene lost 8 bases, with 12 bases spanning the gap. The CDR3 runs to 12 residues. The CDR3 loop reads CASSPSAGEAFF. CDR3 in DNA: TGTGCCAGCAGTCCGTCGGCAGGGGAAGCTTTCTTT.